The clone carrying this T cell receptor (beta chain) was recorded once. V lost 3 bases and J lost 5, with 11 bases in between. There are 13 residues in the CDR3. The germline CDR1 and CDR2 sequences are GTSNPN and SVGIG (reference sequence). Authors' methods: Amplification of reference gene primers was used by the study to estimate nucleated cell counts. Data came from immunoSEQ multiplex PCR; TCRdb stores just in-frame clones and leaves some out. V, J and clone size are those of that table, while D and trimming were read from the DNA. Among hundreds of thousands of clones listed, roughly 90% were seen once. This record comes from a study of blood T cell repertoires in COVID-19. Participants, roughly 18 to 89 years old, spanned under 30 US areas. Before being deemed recovered, Cohort 3 donors had two negative PCRs, clearance, or symptom resolution.

V gene TRBV30 combines with J gene TRBJ1-3, with D perhaps matching TRBD1 (5 bases). Sequences were obtained from PBMCs or T cells enriched from blood (not recorded which). This receptor was taken from a man in his sixties who had recovered from COVID-19. The CDR3 DNA reads as TGTGCCTGGAGGGGCCAGGGTAGAAACACCATATATTTT. Protein product: CAWRGQGRNTIYF.